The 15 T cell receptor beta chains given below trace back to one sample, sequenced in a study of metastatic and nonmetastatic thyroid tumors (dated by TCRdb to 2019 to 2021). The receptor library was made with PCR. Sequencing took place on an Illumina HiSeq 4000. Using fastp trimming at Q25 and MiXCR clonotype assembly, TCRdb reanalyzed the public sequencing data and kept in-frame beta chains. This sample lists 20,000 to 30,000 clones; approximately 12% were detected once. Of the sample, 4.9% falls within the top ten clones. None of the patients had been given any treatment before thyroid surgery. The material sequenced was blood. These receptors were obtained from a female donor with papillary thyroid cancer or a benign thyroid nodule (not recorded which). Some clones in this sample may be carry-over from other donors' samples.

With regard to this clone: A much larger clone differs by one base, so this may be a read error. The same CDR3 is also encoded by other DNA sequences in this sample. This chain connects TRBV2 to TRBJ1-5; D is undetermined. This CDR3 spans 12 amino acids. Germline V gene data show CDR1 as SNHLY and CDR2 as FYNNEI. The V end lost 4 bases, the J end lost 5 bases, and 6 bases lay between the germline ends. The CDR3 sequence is CASSGGDQPQHF. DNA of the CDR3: TGTGCCAGCAGTGGGGGTGATCAGCCCCAGCATTTT.

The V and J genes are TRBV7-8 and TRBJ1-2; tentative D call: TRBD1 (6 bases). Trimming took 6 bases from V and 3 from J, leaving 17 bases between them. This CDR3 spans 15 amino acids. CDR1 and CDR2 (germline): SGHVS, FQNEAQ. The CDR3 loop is CASSLRGGPHYGYTF. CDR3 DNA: TGTGCCAGCAGTCTTAGGGGGGGCCCCCACTATGGCTACACCTTC.

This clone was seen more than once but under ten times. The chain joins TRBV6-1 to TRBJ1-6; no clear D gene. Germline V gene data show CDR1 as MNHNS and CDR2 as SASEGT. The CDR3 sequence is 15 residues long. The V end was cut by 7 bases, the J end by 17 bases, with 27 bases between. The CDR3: CASKTSPGWNSPIHF. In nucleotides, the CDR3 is TGTGCCAGCAAAACAAGTCCCGGGTGGAATTCACCAATCCACTTT.

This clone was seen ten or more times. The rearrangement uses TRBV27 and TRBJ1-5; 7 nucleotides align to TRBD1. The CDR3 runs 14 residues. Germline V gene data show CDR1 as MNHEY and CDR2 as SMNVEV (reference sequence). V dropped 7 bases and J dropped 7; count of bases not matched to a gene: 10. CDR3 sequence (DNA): TGTGCCAGCACCATGGGGGCAGGGGGGCAGCCCCAGCATTTT. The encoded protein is CASTMGAGGQPQHF.

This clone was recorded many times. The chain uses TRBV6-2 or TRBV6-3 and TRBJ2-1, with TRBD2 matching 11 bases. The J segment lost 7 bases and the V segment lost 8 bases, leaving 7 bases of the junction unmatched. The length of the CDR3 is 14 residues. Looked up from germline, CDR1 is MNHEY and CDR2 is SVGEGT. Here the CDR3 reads CASEIAGGENEQFF. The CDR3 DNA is TGTGCCAGCGAAATAGCGGGAGGGGAGAATGAGCAGTTCTTC.

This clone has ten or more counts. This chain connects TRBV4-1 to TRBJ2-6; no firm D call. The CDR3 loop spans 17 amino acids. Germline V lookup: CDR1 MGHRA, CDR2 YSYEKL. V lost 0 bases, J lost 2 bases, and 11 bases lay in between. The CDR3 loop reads CASSQDADRAGANVLTF. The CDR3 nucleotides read TGCGCCAGCAGCCAAGATGCAGATCGGGCTGGGGCCAACGTCCTGACTTTC.

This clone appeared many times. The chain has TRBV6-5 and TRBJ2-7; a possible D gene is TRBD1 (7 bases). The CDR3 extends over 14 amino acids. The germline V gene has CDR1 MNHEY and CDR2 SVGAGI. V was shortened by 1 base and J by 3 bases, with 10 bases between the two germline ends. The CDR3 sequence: CASSYYQGGYEQYF. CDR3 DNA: TGTGCCAGCAGTTACTACCAGGGGGGCTACGAGCAGTACTTC.

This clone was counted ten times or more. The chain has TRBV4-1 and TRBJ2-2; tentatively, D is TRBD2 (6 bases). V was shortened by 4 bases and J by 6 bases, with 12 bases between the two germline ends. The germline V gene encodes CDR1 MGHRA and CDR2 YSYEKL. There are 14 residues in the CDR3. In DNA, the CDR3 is TGCGCCAGCAGCCGGCTGGGCGGGGCCGGGGAGCTGTTTTTT. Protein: CASSRLGGAGELFF.

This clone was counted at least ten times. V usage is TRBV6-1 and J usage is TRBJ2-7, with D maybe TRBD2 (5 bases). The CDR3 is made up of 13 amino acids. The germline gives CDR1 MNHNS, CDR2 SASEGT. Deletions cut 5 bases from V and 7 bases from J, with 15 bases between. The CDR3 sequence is CASSWTGVGEQYF. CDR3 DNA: TGTGCCAGCAGTTGGACTGGGGTGGGGGAGCAGTACTTC.

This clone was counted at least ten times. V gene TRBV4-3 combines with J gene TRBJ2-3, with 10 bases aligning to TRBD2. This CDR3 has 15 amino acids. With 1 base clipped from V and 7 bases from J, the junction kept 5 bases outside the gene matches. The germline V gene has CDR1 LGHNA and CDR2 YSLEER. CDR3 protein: CASSQAVAGGHTQYF. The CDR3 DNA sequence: TGCGCCAGCAGCCAAGCGGTAGCGGGAGGTCATACGCAGTATTTT.

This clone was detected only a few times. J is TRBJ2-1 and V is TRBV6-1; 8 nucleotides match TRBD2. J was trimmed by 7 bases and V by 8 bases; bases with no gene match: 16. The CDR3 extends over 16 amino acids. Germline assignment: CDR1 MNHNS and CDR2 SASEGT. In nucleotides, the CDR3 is TGTGCCAGCCCCTCCGATGGGCGGGAGGTCCTAAATGAGCAGTTCTTC. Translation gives CASPSDGREVLNEQFF.

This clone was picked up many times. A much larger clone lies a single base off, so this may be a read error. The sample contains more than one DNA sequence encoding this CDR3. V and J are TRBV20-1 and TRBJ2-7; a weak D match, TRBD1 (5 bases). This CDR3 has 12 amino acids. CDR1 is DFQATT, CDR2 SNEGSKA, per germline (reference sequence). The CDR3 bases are TGCAGCGCTAGATATCAGGGCCCCGAGCAGTACTTC. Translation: CSARYQGPEQYF.

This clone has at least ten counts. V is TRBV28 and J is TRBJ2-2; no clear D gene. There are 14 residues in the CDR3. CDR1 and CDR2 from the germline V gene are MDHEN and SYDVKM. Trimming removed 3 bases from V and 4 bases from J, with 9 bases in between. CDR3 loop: CASSFLDGTGELFF. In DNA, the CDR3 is TGTGCCAGCAGTTTTCTGGACGGCACCGGGGAGCTGTTTTTT.

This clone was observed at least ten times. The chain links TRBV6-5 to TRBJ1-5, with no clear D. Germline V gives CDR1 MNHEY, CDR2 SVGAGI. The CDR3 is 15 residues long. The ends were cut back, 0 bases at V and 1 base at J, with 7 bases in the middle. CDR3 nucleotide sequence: TGTGCCAGCAGTTACTCTGGGCTAAGCAATCAGCCCCAGCATTTT. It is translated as CASSYSGLSNQPQHF.

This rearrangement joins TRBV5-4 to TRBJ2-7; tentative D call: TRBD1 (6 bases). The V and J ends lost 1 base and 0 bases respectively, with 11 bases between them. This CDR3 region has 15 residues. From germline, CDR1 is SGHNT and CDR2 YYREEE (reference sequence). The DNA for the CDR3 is TGTGCCAGCAGCTTGTCCAGGGGCTCCTCCTACGAGCAGTACTTC. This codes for CASSLSRGSSYEQYF.